The 32 T cell receptor beta chains below all came from one sample that was sequenced in a study of blood T cell repertoires in COVID-19. Sequenced by immunoSEQ multiplex PCR; TCRdb stores in-frame clones only, minus some. The table lists more than 200,000 clones, more than 75% of them singletons. Sequencing was done on a sample of PBMCs or T cells enriched from blood (not recorded which). All receptors derive from a man aged 25-40 years in a cohort exposed to, infected with or recovered from COVID-19 (not recorded which).

The V and J genes are TRBV28 and TRBJ1-4; 7 nucleotides match TRBD1. After removal of 4 bases from V and 8 bases from J, the junction contained 10 bases not matched to a gene. The CDR3 has 15 residues. Germline loops: CDR1 MDHEN, CDR2 SYDVKM. The CDR3 DNA follows: TGTGCCAGCAGTTCCAGGACAGGATGGAGGGAAAAACTGTTTTTT. Translating gives CASSSRTGWREKLFF. Complete variable domain (other parts from reference TRBV28 and TRBJ1-4): DVKVTQSSRYLVKRTGEKVFLECVQDMDHENMFWYRQDPGLGLRLIYFSYDVKMKEKGDIPEGYSVSREKKERFSLILESASTNQTSMYLCASSSRTGWREKLFFGSGTQLSVL.

The genes are TRBV15 and TRBJ2-2; no reliable D call. This CDR3 contains 14 residues. V was pared by 0 bases and J by 4 bases, with 6 bases between. Per germline, CDR1 LNHNV and CDR2 YYDKDF (reference sequence). CDR3 sequence (DNA): TGTGCCACCAGCAGAGATCAGGTCACCGGGGAGCTGTTTTTT. Translating gives CATSRDQVTGELFF.

This chain links TRBV6-2 or TRBV6-3 with TRBJ2-7; D may be TRBD2 (6 bases). Germline-derived CDR1 and CDR2 are MNHEY and SVGEGT. This CDR3 is 17 amino acids long. V lost 2 bases, J lost 4 bases, and 21 bases lay in between. CDR3: CASSYRQGDLNSYEQYF. CDR3 bases: TGTGCCAGCAGTTACCGTCAAGGGGACTTAAACTCTTACGAGCAGTACTTC.

The chain couples TRBV7-2 to TRBJ2-7, with unresolved D. Germline-derived CDR1 and CDR2 are SGHTA and FQGNSA. The germline V and J ends were trimmed by 5 bases and 6 bases, with 17 bases remaining between them. The CDR3 spans 14 residues. The CDR3 nucleotides read TGTGCCAGCAGCAGATCACGTGAGCACCCCGAGCAGTACTTC. It codes for CASSRSREHPEQYF.

The chain combines TRBV5-5 with TRBJ1-1; 10 bases agree with TRBD1. Germline-derived CDR1 and CDR2 are SGHKS and YYEKEE (reference sequence). Trimming cost V 4 bases and J 10 bases; bases outside gene matches: 10. The length of the CDR3 is 14 residues. The CDR3 is CASSVGTGVDRAFF. CDR3 bases: TGTGCCAGCAGCGTTGGGACAGGGGTTGATAGAGCTTTCTTT.

V is TRBV6-5 and J is TRBJ1-3; 7 bases map to TRBD1. The CDR3 covers 14 residues. The V gene end was trimmed by 6 bases and the J gene end by 5 bases; junction bases not matched to a gene: 7. Germline lookup yields CDR1 MNHEY and CDR2 SVGAGI. The CDR3 nucleotides read TGTGCCAGCAGCCTACAGGGGCCCAGAAACACCATATATTTT. This codes for CASSLQGPRNTIYF.

V gene TRBV28 combines with J gene TRBJ2-5, with a tentative D call TRBD2 (6 bases). V was pared by 3 bases and J by 4 bases, with 15 bases between. Germline V gene data show CDR1 as MDHEN and CDR2 as SYDVKM. This CDR3 has 15 amino acids. CDR3 sequence: CASSFPAQGGETQYF. DNA for the CDR3: TGTGCCAGCAGTTTTCCGGCTCAGGGAGGAGAGACCCAGTACTTC.

The genes are TRBV21-1 and TRBJ1-4. TRBV21-1 is an annotated pseudogene. The length of the CDR3 is 15 residues. In nucleotides, the CDR3 is TGTGCCAGCCCGATGTCCCTCAGAGGAAGAGGAAAACTGTTTTTT. This codes for CASPMSLRGRGKLFF.

The chain is built from TRBV7-9 and TRBJ2-3, with 9 bases identical to TRBD2. The CDR3 runs to 17 residues. In germline, CDR1 is SEHNR, CDR2 FQNEAQ (reference sequence). V was pared by 5 bases and J by 4 bases, with 13 bases of the junction left unmatched. CDR3 residues: CASSLTGVAGAADTQYF. CDR3 nucleotides: TGTGCCAGCAGCCTTACGGGAGTAGCGGGAGCGGCAGATACGCAGTATTTT.

The chain couples TRBV6-2 or TRBV6-3 to TRBJ2-7, with TRBD2 identical over 13 bases. The CDR3 is 15 amino acids. Per the germline V gene, CDR1 is MNHEY and CDR2 is SVGEGT. Trimming took 4 bases from V and 2 from J; bases not matched to a gene: 2. CDR3 in amino acids: CASSSGTSGTYEQYF. The CDR3 DNA reads as TGTGCCAGCAGTTCCGGGACTAGCGGGACCTACGAGCAGTACTTC.

This clone was recorded many times. J is TRBJ1-4 and V is TRBV11-2; unclear D gene. The ends were cut back, 0 bases at V and 0 bases at J, with 11 bases in the middle. The germline CDR1 and CDR2 sequences are SGHAT and FQNNGV. This CDR3 is 17 amino acids long. The CDR3 sequence is CASSLDGLRATNEKLFF. The CDR3 nucleotides read TGTGCCAGCAGCTTAGATGGTCTCCGAGCAACTAATGAAAAACTGTTTTTT.

V and J are TRBV29-1 and TRBJ1-4, with 7 bases identical to TRBD1. The V gene end was trimmed by 3 bases and the J gene end by 5 bases; junction bases not matched to a gene: 15. CDR3 size: 17 residues. Germline CDR1 and CDR2: SQVTM and ANQGSEA. CDR3 bases: TGCAGCGTTGAGACGTCAGGGGGACGTTGGGGAAATGAAAAACTGTTTTTT. Residues: CSVETSGGRWGNEKLFF.

The rearrangement joins TRBV15 to TRBJ2-1; 8 nucleotides line up with TRBD2. The CDR3 consists of 16 residues. Germline V gene data show CDR1 as LNHNV and CDR2 as YYDKDF (reference sequence). V gave up 2 bases and J gave up 5 bases; unmatched junction bases: 8. In DNA form, the CDR3 reads TGTGCCACCAGCAGACCAACCGGGGGGGGGAACAATGAGCAGTTCTTC. Translating gives CATSRPTGGGNNEQFF.

The gene calls are TRBV28 and TRBJ1-3, with D hard to call. V lost 0 bases and J 4 bases, leaving 10 bases between the germline ends. The V gene's germline CDR1 is MDHEN and CDR2 SYDVKM. This CDR3 has 15 residues. The CDR3 protein is CASSLWGVGGNTIYF. CDR3 nucleotides: TGTGCCAGCAGTTTATGGGGAGTAGGAGGAAACACCATATATTTT.

The chain couples TRBV7-3 to TRBJ2-3; D perhaps matches TRBD2 (5 bases). Per germline, CDR1 SGHTA and CDR2 FQGTGA. Deletions cut 1 base from V and 6 bases from J, with 11 bases between. This CDR3 comprises 14 residues. The CDR3 loop is CASSLRPGKDTQYF. CDR3 nucleotides: TGTGCCAGCAGCTTAAGGCCCGGGAAGGATACGCAGTATTTT.

The chain carries TRBV19 and TRBJ2-7, with no clear D. The V and J ends lost 1 base and 0 bases respectively, with 7 bases between them. The CDR3 is 14 amino acids. Looked up from germline, CDR1 is LNHDA and CDR2 is SQIVND (reference sequence). The CDR3 nucleotides are TGTGCCAGTAGTATAGGGCGGAACTCCTACGAGCAGTACTTC. Protein product: CASSIGRNSYEQYF.

This clone has a single count. The chain is built from TRBV3-1 (or the pseudogene TRBV3-2) and TRBJ1-2, with 11 positions matching TRBD1. Germline CDR1 reads LGHDT; CDR2 reads YNNKEL (reference sequence). The CDR3 loop spans 15 amino acids. V was pared by 1 base and J by 8 bases, with 6 bases of the junction left unmatched. The chain's CDR3 is CASSQVRTGGLGYTF. In DNA form, the CDR3 reads TGTGCCAGCAGCCAAGTGAGGACAGGGGGCTTAGGCTACACCTTC.

V is TRBV6-5 and J is TRBJ2-7; 7 positions match TRBD1. The CDR3 contains 15 residues. The V and J ends lost 8 bases and 4 bases, in that order; junction bases with no gene match: 14. The germline V gene has CDR1 MNHEY and CDR2 SVGAGI. Here the CDR3 reads CASRRRGSTEYEQYF. CDR3 bases: TGTGCCAGCCGGCGCAGGGGGAGTACAGAGTACGAGCAGTACTTC.

The chain joins TRBV7-2 to TRBJ2-5, with 8 nucleotides matching TRBD2. Germline V lookup: CDR1 SGHTA, CDR2 FQGNSA. V trimming: 5 bases; J trimming: 5 bases; junction bases outside the gene matches: 7. The CDR3 sequence is 14 residues long. CDR3 coding DNA: TGTGCCAGCAGCCGGGGGGGCCTAGAGGAGACCCAGTACTTC. As protein: CASSRGGLEETQYF.

The gene calls are TRBV18 and TRBJ2-7, with TRBD1 matching over 8 bases. The V segment lost 6 bases and the J segment 1 base; nucleotides outside the gene matches: 8. The CDR3 extends over 15 amino acids. Germline V gene lookup returns CDR1 KGHSH and CDR2 LQKENI. The CDR3 DNA follows: TGTGCCAGCTCGCCTGACAGGGGCCCGTCCTACGAGCAGTACTTC. As protein: CASSPDRGPSYEQYF.

The count of this clone is one. The chain has TRBV18 and TRBJ1-3; 7 bases map to TRBD1. CDR1 and CDR2 from the germline V gene are KGHSH and LQKENI. J was trimmed by 0 bases and V by 2 bases; bases with no gene match: 4. The CDR3 sequence is 16 residues long. For the CDR3, the DNA is TGTGCCAGCTCACCATCGGGACAGCTCTCTGGAAACACCATATATTTT. Translating it yields CASSPSGQLSGNTIYF.

The CDR3 sequence is CASSVDPGGSAGFGTGKNEAFF. The CDR3 DNA is TGTGCCAGCAGCGTAGATCCCGGGGGTTCGGCCGGGTTCGGGACAGGGAAAAATGAAGCTTTCTTT. The chain joins TRBV9 to TRBJ1-1; 9 bases align to TRBD1. The CDR3 has 22 residues. The germline V gene encodes CDR1 SGDLS and CDR2 YYNGEE. J gave up 7 bases and V 0 bases, and 28 bases lay outside the gene matches.

CDR3 DNA: TGTGCCAGCAGTGACGGACAGGGCAATCAGCCCCAGCATTTT. Protein: CASSDGQGNQPQHF. The chain couples TRBV6-4 to TRBJ1-5, with 7 nucleotides matching TRBD1. The CDR3 consists of 14 residues. V was clipped by 2 bases and J by 2 bases; unmatched bases: 0. Germline CDR1 MRHNA, CDR2 SNTAGT.

The genes are TRBV6-5 and TRBJ1-1, with 8 nucleotides matching TRBD1. CDR3 length equals 13 residues. V shed 6 bases and J 6 bases; nucleotides not matched to a gene: 6. Germline V gives CDR1 MNHEY, CDR2 SVGAGI. In DNA, the CDR3 is TGTGCCAGCAGACAGGGGGAAAGGGCTGAAGCTTTCTTT. Amino acids: CASRQGERAEAFF.

This clone was observed a handful of times. The rearrangement joins TRBV29-1 to TRBJ2-7; D may be TRBD1 (5 bases). Trimming left V 6 bases short and J 0 bases short, with 9 bases between. CDR1 is SQVTM, CDR2 ANQGSEA, per germline. The CDR3 has 12 amino acids. CDR3 bases: TGCAGCGTCGGACATTTCTCCTACGAGCAGTACTTC. Amino acid sequence: CSVGHFSYEQYF.

The chain is built from TRBV7-8 and TRBJ2-1; possible D gene TRBD2, 6 bases. CDR3 length: 16 residues. Germline V gives CDR1 SGHVS, CDR2 FQNEAQ. V was trimmed by 3 bases and J by 2 bases, leaving 14 bases between them. The CDR3 region is CASSLGTSQPYNEQFF. CDR3 DNA: TGTGCCAGCAGCTTGGGGACTTCCCAGCCCTACAATGAGCAGTTCTTC.

The rearrangement uses TRBV15 and TRBJ2-5; D is possibly TRBD1 (5 bases). The germline V gene encodes CDR1 LNHNV and CDR2 YYDKDF (reference sequence). The V end lost 8 bases, the J end lost 2 bases, and 15 bases lay between the germline ends. The CDR3 covers 14 residues. In nucleotides, the CDR3 is TGTGCCACCGGACACAGTATAGAACAAGAGACCCAGTACTTC. Residues: CATGHSIEQETQYF.

The chain has TRBV23-1 and TRBJ2-7, with D perhaps matching TRBD2 (5 bases). Being an ORF, TRBV23-1 has a function that is uncertain. Trimming removed 3 bases at V and 1 base at J, with 19 bases between. The CDR3 extends over 17 amino acids. The CDR3 here is CASSHIIRTSPSYEQYF. CDR3 bases: TGCGCCAGCAGTCATATTATCCGGACTTCACCTTCCTACGAGCAGTACTTC.

The genes are TRBV7-9 and TRBJ1-2; D uncertain. V was pared by 3 bases and J by 6 bases, with 11 bases between. Germline CDR1 is SEHNR and CDR2 is FQNEAQ (reference sequence). The CDR3 is 13 residues long. In DNA, the CDR3 is TGTGCCAGCAGCTTTGTACAACCTGATGGCTACACCTTC. This translates into CASSFVQPDGYTF.

CDR3 bases: TGTGCCAGTAGTATCCGGGGGGCCGAAAACACCTTC. Amino acids: CASSIRGAENTF. The rearrangement uses TRBV19 and TRBJ1-2; D might be TRBD1 (6 bases). V was trimmed by 3 bases and J by 12 bases, leaving 14 bases between them. Germline CDR1 and CDR2: LNHDA and SQIVND (reference sequence). The CDR3 has 12 amino acids.

This clone was seen once. The V call is TRBV7-2, the J call TRBJ2-2, with D possibly being TRBD1 (6 bases). CDR3 length: 16 residues. Deletions cut 1 base from V and 3 bases from J, with 12 bases between. The germline V gene has CDR1 SGHTA and CDR2 FQGNSA. CDR3 in DNA: TGTGCCAGCAGCTTAGGAGGGGGTGGGTACACCGGGGAGCTGTTTTTT. Protein: CASSLGGGGYTGELFF.

The genes are TRBV27 and TRBJ2-2; D is undetermined. The CDR3 sequence is 15 residues long. V was shortened by 2 bases and J by 2 bases, with 9 bases between the two germline ends. Germline V gives CDR1 MNHEY, CDR2 SMNVEV (reference sequence). CDR3 amino acids: CASSLAYRNTGELFF. As DNA, the CDR3 is TGTGCCAGCAGTTTAGCCTACCGAAACACCGGGGAGCTGTTTTTT.